This section outlines one T cell receptor (beta chain) sequence together with its context. V lost 6 bases, J lost 3 bases, and 17 bases stayed unmatched. This CDR3 spans 17 amino acids. Germline V gene sequence: CDR1 MNHEY, CDR2 SVGEGT. How the authors handled the data: Researchers report that nucleated cell counts were estimated from reference gene primer amplification. Here immunoSEQ multiplex PCR was the method, and the copy in TCRdb shows in-frame clones only, minus some. That table furnishes V, J and clone size, whereas the DNA furnished D and trimming. The sample contains about 230,000 clones, around four fifths of which appear only once. This specimen comes from a study of blood T cell repertoires in COVID-19. Background on the study: Sources were T cells, B-cell-depleted T cells, or PBMCs; the material itself was cDNA or gDNA.

This clonotype was sampled from a man in his forties with active or convalescent COVID-19. The sequencing sample was made of peripheral blood. The V and J genes are TRBV6-2 or TRBV6-3 and TRBJ2-7; 7 bases line up with TRBD1. Here the CDR3 reads CASSPVKRDSFRYEQYF. The CDR3 DNA reads as TGTGCCAGCAGCCCAGTTAAGAGGGACAGCTTCCGCTACGAGCAGTACTTC.